This T cell receptor (beta chain) stems from a study of T cells after yellow fever vaccination. TCRdb independently ran MiXCR on the 5' RACE reads; one entry per CDR3 protein. Found here are about 320,000 distinct CDR3 sequences, around 4.5% of them singletons; the top ten hold around 19%. In regard to this clonotype: Its matching antigen is unknown.

Trimming pared 4 bases from V and 6 bases from J, leaving 15 bases between. Germline V CDR1 and CDR2: SGHNT, YENEEA. There are 15 residues in the CDR3. Study findings and constraints: A secondary response was less intense yet reached its peak sooner, at day 5 versus 15. CD4 and CD8 compartments shared a small share of clonotypes. The presence of abundant clonotypes contaminating from the bulk population was possible in FACS-sorted repertoires. The booster saw the reappearance of most primary-vaccination clones (roughly 95% CD4, roughly 87% CD8).

The source was PBMCs, collected 15 days after the yellow fever booster vaccination. The V gene is TRBV11-3, the J gene TRBJ2-2, with D perhaps TRBD2 (7 bases). This sequence originates from a man younger than 30 who received the YFV17D yellow fever vaccine. CDR3 amino acids: CASSSGGAPAGELFF. CDR3 DNA: TGTGCCAGCAGCTCTGGGGGGGCCCCAGCCGGGGAGCTGTTTTTT.